This T cell receptor beta chain was profiled in a study of CD8 T cells in ankylosing spondylitis. Whole-study findings and limits: A TCR beta motif of about 8 highly homologous variants appeared characteristic of ankylosing spondylitis blood. Reportedly, disease-linked clones are significantly enriched in ankylosing spondylitis patients' matched synovial fluid. Some of the motif variants had earlier been found in reactive arthritis patients' fluid and blood.

This clonotype was counted at least ten times. Its specificity is not known. Germline V lookup: CDR1 SGDLS, CDR2 YYNGEE. V was pared by 4 bases and J by 8 bases, with 22 bases between. This CDR3 spans 16 amino acids. TCRdb itself ran the 5' RACE reads through MiXCR, one entry per CDR3 protein. This repertoire shows 40,000 or so distinct CDR3 sequences, over 2.5% found once; its top ten account for about 2.8%. Sequenced material: blood, either unsorted or a sorted T cell fraction (not recorded which). The TCR was taken from a male donor with ankylosing spondylitis or in good health (not recorded which). This chain joins TRBV9 and TRBJ2-1; D is possibly TRBD1 or TRBD2 (7 bases each). This chain's CDR3 is CASSPRGSGGADEQFF. The CDR3 DNA reads as TGTGCCAGCAGCCCAAGGGGGTCAGGGGGGGCAGATGAGCAGTTCTTC.